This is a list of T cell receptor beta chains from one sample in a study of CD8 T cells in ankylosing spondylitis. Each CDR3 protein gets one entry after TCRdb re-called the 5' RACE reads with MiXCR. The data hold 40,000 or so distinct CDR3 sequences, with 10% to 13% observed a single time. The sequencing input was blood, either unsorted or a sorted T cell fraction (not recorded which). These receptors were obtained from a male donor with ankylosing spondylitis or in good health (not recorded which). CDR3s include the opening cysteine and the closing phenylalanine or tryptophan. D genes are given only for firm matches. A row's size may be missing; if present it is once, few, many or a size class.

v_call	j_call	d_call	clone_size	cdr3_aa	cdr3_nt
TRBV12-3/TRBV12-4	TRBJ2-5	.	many	CASSLGHWETQYF	TGTGCCAGCAGTTTAGGGCACTGGGAGACCCAGTACTTC
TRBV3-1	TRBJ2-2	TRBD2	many	CASSHRAGAVAGELFF	TGTGCCAGCAGCCATCGGGCGGGAGCGGTGGCCGGGGAGCTGTTTTTT
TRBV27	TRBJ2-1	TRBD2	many	CASSLMGGDFQFF	TGTGCCAGCAGTTTAATGGGGGGGGACTTTCAGTTCTTC
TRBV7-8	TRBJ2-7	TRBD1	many	CASSLYEGQGSYEQYF	TGTGCCAGCAGCTTATATGAGGGACAGGGTTCCTACGAGCAGTACTTC
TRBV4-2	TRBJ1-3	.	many	CASSQWDGFGNTIYF	TGTGCCAGCAGCCAGTGGGACGGCTTTGGAAACACCATATATTTT
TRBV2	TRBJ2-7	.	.	CASQPNSPYEQYF	TGTGCCTCCCAGCCGAACAGTCCCTACGAGCAGTACTTC
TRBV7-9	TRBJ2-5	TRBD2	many	CASSSGLAARQETQYF	TGTGCCAGCAGCTCGGGACTAGCGGCAAGACAAGAGACCCAGTACTTC
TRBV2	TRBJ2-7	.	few	CASSERRDEQYF	TGTGCCAGCAGTGAGCGAAGGGACGAGCAGTACTTC
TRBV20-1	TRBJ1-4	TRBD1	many	CSARARGSTNEKLFF	TGCAGTGCTAGAGCCAGGGGGTCAACTAATGAAAAACTGTTTTTT
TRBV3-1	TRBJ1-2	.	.	CASSQNGADLYGYTF	TGTGCCAGCAGCCAAAACGGAGCCGACCTCTATGGCTACACCTTC
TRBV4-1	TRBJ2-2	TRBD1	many	CASSQGQANPGELFF	TGCGCCAGCAGCCAGGGACAGGCGAACCCCGGGGAGCTGTTTTTT
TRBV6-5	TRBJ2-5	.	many	CASSTRDGQYF	TGTGCCAGCAGTACCCGGGACGGCCAGTACTTC
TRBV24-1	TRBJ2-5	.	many	CATSDTREYQETQYF	TGTGCCACCAGTGATACCCGCGAGTATCAAGAGACCCAGTACTTC
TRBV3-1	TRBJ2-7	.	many	CASSQSYGGGRAGEQYF	TGTGCCAGCAGCCAAAGCTATGGCGGTGGTCGGGCTGGTGAGCAGTACTTC
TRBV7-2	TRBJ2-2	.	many	CASSLNRGGWSGELFF	TGTGCCAGCAGCTTAAACAGGGGGGGTTGGTCCGGGGAGCTGTTTTTT
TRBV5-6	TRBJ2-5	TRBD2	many	CASSLSTSGQETQYF	TGTGCCAGCAGCTTGTCTACTAGCGGGCAAGAGACCCAGTACTTC
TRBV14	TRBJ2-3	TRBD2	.	CASSPSGGDTQYF	TGTGCCAGCAGCCCTTCGGGAGGGGATACGCAGTATTTT
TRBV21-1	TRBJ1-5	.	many	CASALGRGDQPQHF	TGTGCCAGCGCCTTAGGAAGGGGGGATCAGCCCCAGCATTTT
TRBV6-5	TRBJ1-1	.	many	CASSYSQMNTEAFF	TGTGCCAGCAGTTACTCGCAGATGAACACTGAAGCTTTCTTT
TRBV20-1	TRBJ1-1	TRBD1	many	CSASGGTENEAFF	TGCAGTGCTAGCGGCGGGACAGAAAATGAAGCTTTCTTT
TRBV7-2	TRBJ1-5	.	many	CASSPGTSSNQPQHF	TGTGCCAGCAGCCCCGGGACATCTAGCAATCAGCCCCAGCATTTT
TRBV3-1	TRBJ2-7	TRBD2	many	CASSPRGGEQYF	TGTGCCAGCAGCCCTAGGGGAGGGGAGCAGTACTTC
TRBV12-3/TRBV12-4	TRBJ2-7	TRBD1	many	CASRGTGDSEQYF	TGTGCCAGCAGAGGGACAGGGGACTCCGAGCAGTACTTC
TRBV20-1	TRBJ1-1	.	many	CSARRPDTEAFF	TGCAGTGCTAGAAGGCCAGACACTGAAGCTTTCTTT
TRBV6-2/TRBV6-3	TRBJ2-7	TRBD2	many	CASSSRGAGHEQYF	TGTGCCAGCAGTTCTCGGGGAGCGGGGCACGAGCAGTACTTC
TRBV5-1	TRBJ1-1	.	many	CASSLRQKDTEAFF	TGCGCCAGCAGCTTGAGACAAAAAGACACTGAAGCTTTCTTT
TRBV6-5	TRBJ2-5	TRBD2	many	CASSYGGLAGETQYF	TGTGCCAGCAGTTACGGGGGACTAGCGGGAGAGACCCAGTACTTC
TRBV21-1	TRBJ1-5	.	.	CASSKAYNQPQHF	TGTGCCAGCAGCAAAGCCTACAATCAGCCCCAGCATTTT
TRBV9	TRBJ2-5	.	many	CASSPYGGQETQYF	TGTGCCAGCAGCCCATATGGCGGTCAAGAGACCCAGTACTTC